The 15 T cell receptor beta chains presented below share a single source sample, sequenced in a study of blood T cell repertoires in COVID-19. The repertoire was sequenced with immunoSEQ multiplex PCR; TCRdb's copy has only in-frame clones and lacks some. The table records around 92,000 clones, more than 75% of them present only once. Sequencing was done on a sample of peripheral blood. The source is a human donor in a cohort sampled during active COVID-19.

The rearrangement links TRBV3-1 (or the pseudogene TRBV3-2) to TRBJ1-4; TRBD1 might be the D (5 bases). Deletions cut 4 bases from V and 11 bases from J, with 20 bases between. There are 15 residues in the CDR3. Germline V gene sequence: CDR1 LGHDT, CDR2 YNNKEL (reference sequence). The CDR3 region has the DNA TGTGCCAGCAGCCTTAAAATGGGAGGGGCCGGGAAACTGTTTTTT. Translated: CASSLKMGGAGKLFF.

The V gene is TRBV5-1, the J gene TRBJ2-5; D perhaps matches TRBD1 (7 bases). The germline V gene has CDR1 SGHRS and CDR2 YFSETQ. The CDR3 runs 14 residues. The germline V and J ends were trimmed by 4 bases and 1 base, with 11 bases remaining between them. The CDR3 protein is CASSQQGGQETQYF. For the CDR3, the DNA is TGCGCCAGCAGCCAGCAGGGGGGCCAAGAGACCCAGTACTTC.

V and J are TRBV19 and TRBJ2-3; D might be TRBD1 (6 bases). The length of the CDR3 is 13 residues. Germline CDR1 LNHDA, CDR2 SQIVND (reference sequence). Trimming left V 5 bases short and J 3 bases short, with 9 bases between. CDR3: CASSVTGTDTQYF. CDR3 in DNA: TGTGCCAGTAGTGTTACAGGGACAGATACGCAGTATTTT. Supplemented by reference TRBV19 and TRBJ2-3, the full variable domain reads DGGITQSPKYLFRKEGQNVTLSCEQNLNHDAMYWYRQDPGQGLRLIYYSQIVNDFQKGDIAEGYSVSREKKESFPLTVTSAQKNPTAFYLCASSVTGTDTQYFGPGTRLTVL.

The CDR3 region is CASSADSGEVYNEQFF. The CDR3, as DNA: TGCGCCAGCAGCGCCGACTCGGGAGAAGTCTACAATGAGCAGTTCTTC. V gene TRBV5-1 combines with J gene TRBJ2-1; maybe TRBD2 (6 bases). CDR3 length: 16 residues. Trimming shortened V by 4 bases and J by 3 bases, and 17 bases separated the two germline ends. Per the germline V gene, CDR1 is SGHRS and CDR2 is YFSETQ.

The chain carries TRBV28 and TRBJ2-7; tentative D call: TRBD1 (5 bases). From germline, CDR1 is MDHEN and CDR2 SYDVKM. The CDR3 spans 16 residues. V was shortened by 5 bases and J by 0 bases, with 17 bases between the two germline ends. The CDR3 is CASSPLQVLGSYEQYF. The DNA for the CDR3 is TGTGCCAGCAGTCCCCTACAGGTTTTGGGCTCCTACGAGCAGTACTTC. Together with reference TRBV28 and TRBJ2-7, the CDR3 gives the full variable domain: DVKVTQSSRYLVKRTGEKVFLECVQDMDHENMFWYRQDPGLGLRLIYFSYDVKMKEKGDIPEGYSVSREKKERFSLILESASTNQTSMYLCASSPLQVLGSYEQYFGPGTRLTVT.

The chain has TRBV5-6 and TRBJ1-2; tentative D call: TRBD1 (6 bases). The CDR3 extends over 14 amino acids. CDR1 is SGHDT, CDR2 YYEEEE, per germline. The ends were cut back, 5 bases at V and 7 bases at J, with 18 bases in the middle. CDR3 DNA sequence: TGTGCCAGCAGACAGGGACATGTGGGGTTTGGCTACACCTTC. As protein: CASRQGHVGFGYTF.

The chain employs TRBV6-2 or TRBV6-3 and TRBJ2-7, with 8 bases lining up with TRBD2. The CDR3 is made up of 16 amino acids. Germline V CDR1 and CDR2: MNHEY, SVGEGT. With 5 bases clipped from V and 2 bases from J, the junction kept 11 bases outside the gene matches. CDR3 in amino acids: CASSTGLGTRTYEQYF. The CDR3 coding sequence is TGTGCCAGCAGTACGGGCCTCGGGACTAGGACCTACGAGCAGTACTTC.

This rearrangement joins TRBV10-3 to TRBJ1-2, with D tentatively TRBD1 (5 bases). V lost 3 bases and J lost 4, with 12 bases in between. Germline V lookup: CDR1 ENHRY, CDR2 SYGVKD. This CDR3 is built from 14 residues. The CDR3 here is CAISDPGGTYGYTF. In DNA, the CDR3 is TGTGCCATCAGTGACCCCGGGGGTACCTATGGCTACACCTTC.

The chain has TRBV3-1 (or the pseudogene TRBV3-2) and TRBJ2-5, with TRBD1 as a possible D gene (5 bases). Germline V gene data show CDR1 as LGHDT and CDR2 as YNNKEL (reference sequence). V was shortened by 3 bases and J by 7 bases, with 15 bases between the two germline ends. The CDR3 covers 14 residues. CDR3 residues: CASSQRISQGTQYF. The DNA of the CDR3 is TGTGCCAGCAGCCAGAGGATCTCCCAGGGGACCCAGTACTTC.

The rearrangement links TRBV5-6 to TRBJ2-5, with TRBD1 matching over 7 bases. Germline V lookup: CDR1 SGHDT, CDR2 YYEEEE. Trimming removed 3 bases from V and 7 bases from J; junction bases left unmatched: 9. The CDR3 covers 14 residues. CDR3 region: CASSSGQAAGTQYF. The CDR3 DNA reads as TGTGCCAGCAGCTCCGGACAGGCCGCAGGGACCCAGTACTTC.

The CDR3 is CASSFNRGRRAEAFF. The CDR3 region has the DNA TGTGCCAGCAGTTTCAACAGGGGGCGTCGGGCTGAAGCTTTCTTT. The chain joins TRBV27 to TRBJ1-1, with 9 bases aligning to TRBD1. The CDR3 is 15 residues long. V lost 3 bases to trimming and J lost 6 bases; unmatched junction nucleotides: 8. CDR1 is MNHEY and CDR2 is SMNVEV in the germline V gene (reference sequence).

This clone has a single count. V and J are TRBV2 and TRBJ2-1, with D tentatively TRBD2 (6 bases). V was trimmed by 8 bases and J by 1 base, leaving 12 bases between them. Per the germline V gene, CDR1 is SNHLY and CDR2 is FYNNEI. The CDR3 loop spans 14 amino acids. CDR3 sequence (DNA): TGTGCCAGCCTCGCTAGCGATTCCTACAATGAGCAGTTCTTC. This sequence encodes CASLASDSYNEQFF.

V usage is TRBV7-2 and J usage is TRBJ2-5, with a tentative D call TRBD1 (6 bases). Germline loops: CDR1 SGHTA, CDR2 FQGNSA. V gave up 5 bases and J gave up 1 base, with 17 bases separating them. The CDR3 is 16 residues long. In nucleotides, the CDR3 is TGTGCCAGCAGCGGCCATTTGACAGGATTCCAAGAGACCCAGTACTTC. Protein sequence: CASSGHLTGFQETQYF.

V and J are TRBV7-2 and TRBJ2-3; 7 positions agree with TRBD2. The CDR3 is 17 residues long. Germline V gene lookup returns CDR1 SGHTA and CDR2 FQGNSA. V dropped 0 bases and J dropped 5; count of bases not matched to a gene: 11. The CDR3 reads CASSLASASGWGDTQYF. The CDR3, as DNA: TGTGCCAGCAGCTTAGCGTCGGCTAGCGGTTGGGGAGATACGCAGTATTTT.

CDR3 amino acids: CASRLAGGTDTQYF. The CDR3 DNA sequence: TGTGCCAGTAGACTAGCGGGGGGCACAGATACGCAGTATTTT. The rearrangement joins TRBV19 to TRBJ2-3; 11 bases fit TRBD2. CDR3 size: 14 residues. Trimming at V came to 6 bases and at J to 1 base, leaving 0 bases not matched to a gene. CDR1 LNHDA and CDR2 SQIVND come from the germline V gene (reference sequence).